This T cell receptor beta chain was found in a study of shared T cell receptors in the human thymus. Method: immunoSEQ multiplex PCR; TCRdb's copy keeps in-frame clones and lacks some. The sample consists of over 450,000 clones, 75% to 80% of them appearing once. In its sample, this clone was seen once. The CDR3 covers 12 residues. Germline CDR1 reads LGHNT; CDR2 reads FRNRAP. The V gene lost 6 bases and the J gene lost 5 bases, with 9 bases spanning the gap. These sequences were also reported in another study, on human thymus T cells.

This clonotype was obtained from a boy less than two years old with a congenital heart defect. The source material was thymocytes. This sequence joins TRBV12-5 and TRBJ2-3, with D perhaps TRBD2 (6 bases). The CDR3 DNA reads as TGTGCTAGTGGGAGGGAGGAAGATACGCAGTATTTT. Translated: CASGREEDTQYF.